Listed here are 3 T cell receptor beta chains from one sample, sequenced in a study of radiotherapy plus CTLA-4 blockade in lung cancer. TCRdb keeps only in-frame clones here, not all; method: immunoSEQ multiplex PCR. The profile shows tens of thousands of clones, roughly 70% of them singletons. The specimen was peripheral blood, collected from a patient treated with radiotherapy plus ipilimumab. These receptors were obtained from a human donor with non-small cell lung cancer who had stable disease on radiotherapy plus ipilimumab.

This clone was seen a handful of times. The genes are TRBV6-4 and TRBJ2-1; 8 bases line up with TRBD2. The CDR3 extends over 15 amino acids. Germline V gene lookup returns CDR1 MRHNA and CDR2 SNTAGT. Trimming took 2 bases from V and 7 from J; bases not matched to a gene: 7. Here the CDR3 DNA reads TGTGCCAGCAGTGACCAAGCGGGGGTGGGGAATGAGCAGTTCTTC. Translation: CASSDQAGVGNEQFF.

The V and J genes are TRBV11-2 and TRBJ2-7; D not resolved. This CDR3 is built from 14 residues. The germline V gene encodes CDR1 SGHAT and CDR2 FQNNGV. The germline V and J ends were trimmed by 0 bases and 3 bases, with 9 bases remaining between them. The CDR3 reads CASSLEVNNYEQYF. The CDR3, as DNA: TGTGCCAGCAGCTTAGAAGTCAACAACTACGAGCAGTACTTC.

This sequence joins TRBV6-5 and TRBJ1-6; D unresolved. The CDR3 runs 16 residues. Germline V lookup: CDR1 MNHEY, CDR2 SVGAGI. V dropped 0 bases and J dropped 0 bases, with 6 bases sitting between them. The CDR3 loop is CASSYSLSSYNSPLHF. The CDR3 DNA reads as TGTGCCAGCAGTTACTCGCTTAGCTCCTATAATTCACCCCTCCACTTT.